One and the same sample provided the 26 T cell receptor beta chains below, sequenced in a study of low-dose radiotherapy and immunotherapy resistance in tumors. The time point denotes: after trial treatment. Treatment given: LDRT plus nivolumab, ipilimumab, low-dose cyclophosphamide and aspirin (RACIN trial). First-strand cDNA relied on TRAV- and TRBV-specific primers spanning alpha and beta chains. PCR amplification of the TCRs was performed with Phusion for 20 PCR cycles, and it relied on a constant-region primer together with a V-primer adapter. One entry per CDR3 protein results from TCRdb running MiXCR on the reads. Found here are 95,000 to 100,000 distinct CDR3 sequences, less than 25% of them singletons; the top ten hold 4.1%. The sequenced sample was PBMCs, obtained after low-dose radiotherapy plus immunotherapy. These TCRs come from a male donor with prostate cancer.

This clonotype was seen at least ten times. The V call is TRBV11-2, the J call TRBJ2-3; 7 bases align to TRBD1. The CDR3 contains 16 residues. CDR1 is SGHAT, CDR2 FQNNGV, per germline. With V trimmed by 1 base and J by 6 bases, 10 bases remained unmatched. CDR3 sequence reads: CASSLGSTGVFDTQYF. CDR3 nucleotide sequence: TGTGCCAGCAGCTTAGGCTCCACAGGGGTGTTCGATACGCAGTATTTT.

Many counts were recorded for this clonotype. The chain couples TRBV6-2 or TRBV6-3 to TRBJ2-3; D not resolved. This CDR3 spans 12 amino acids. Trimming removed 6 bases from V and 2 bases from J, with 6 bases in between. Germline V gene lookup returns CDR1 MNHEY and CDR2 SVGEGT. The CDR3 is CASRTATDTQYF. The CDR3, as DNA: TGTGCCAGCAGGACTGCCACAGATACGCAGTATTTT.

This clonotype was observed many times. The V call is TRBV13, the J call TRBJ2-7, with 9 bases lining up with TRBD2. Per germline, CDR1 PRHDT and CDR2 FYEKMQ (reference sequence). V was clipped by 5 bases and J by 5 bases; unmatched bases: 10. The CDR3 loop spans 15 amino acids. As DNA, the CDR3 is TGTGCCAGCAGCGCTAGGGGCGGGGGGGACAACGAGCAGTACTTC. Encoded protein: CASSARGGGDNEQYF.

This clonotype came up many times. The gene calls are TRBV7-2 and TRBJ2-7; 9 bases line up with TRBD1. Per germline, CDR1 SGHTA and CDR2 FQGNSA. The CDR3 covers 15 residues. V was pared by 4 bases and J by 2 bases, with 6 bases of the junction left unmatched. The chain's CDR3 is CASSWDRAAPYEQYF. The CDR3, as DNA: TGTGCCAGCAGCTGGGACAGGGCAGCCCCCTACGAGCAGTACTTC.

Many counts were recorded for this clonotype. Here the CDR3 reads CASSLDGEKLFF. In nucleotides, the CDR3 is TGTGCCAGCAGCTTAGACGGGGAGAAACTGTTTTTT. The chain recombines TRBV7-6 with TRBJ1-4; unclear D gene. Germline loops: CDR1 SGHVS, CDR2 FNYEAQ. The CDR3 sequence is 12 residues long. Trimming stripped 1 base from V and 11 bases from J, with 8 bases between.

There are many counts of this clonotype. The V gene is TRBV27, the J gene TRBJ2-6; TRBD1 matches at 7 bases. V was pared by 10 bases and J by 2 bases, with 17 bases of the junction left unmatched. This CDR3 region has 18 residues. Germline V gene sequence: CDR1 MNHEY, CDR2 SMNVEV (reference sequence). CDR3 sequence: CATRRDSLLPTGANVLTF. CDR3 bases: TGTGCCACCCGCCGGGACAGCCTCCTCCCGACTGGGGCCAACGTCCTGACTTTC.

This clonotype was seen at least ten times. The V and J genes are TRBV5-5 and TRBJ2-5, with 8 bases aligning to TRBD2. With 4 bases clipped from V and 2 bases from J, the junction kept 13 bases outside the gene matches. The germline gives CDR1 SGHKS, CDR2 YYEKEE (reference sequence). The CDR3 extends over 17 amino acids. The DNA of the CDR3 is TGTGCCAGCAGCCAGGCTGTCACTAGCGGAGAACAAGAGACCCAGTACTTC. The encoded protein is CASSQAVTSGEQETQYF.

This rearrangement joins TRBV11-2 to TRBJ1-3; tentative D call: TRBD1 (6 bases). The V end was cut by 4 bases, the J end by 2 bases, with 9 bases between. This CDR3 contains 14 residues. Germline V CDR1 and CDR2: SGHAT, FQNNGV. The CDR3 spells CASSSYRAGNTIYF. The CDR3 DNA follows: TGTGCCAGCAGCTCCTACAGGGCTGGAAACACCATATATTTT.

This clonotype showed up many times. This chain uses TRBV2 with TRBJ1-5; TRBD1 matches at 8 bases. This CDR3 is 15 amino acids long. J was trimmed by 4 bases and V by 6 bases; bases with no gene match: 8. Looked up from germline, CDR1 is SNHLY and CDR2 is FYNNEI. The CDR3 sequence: CASSPQGARNQPQHF. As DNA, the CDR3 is TGTGCCAGCAGCCCCCAGGGGGCGCGGAATCAGCCCCAGCATTTT.

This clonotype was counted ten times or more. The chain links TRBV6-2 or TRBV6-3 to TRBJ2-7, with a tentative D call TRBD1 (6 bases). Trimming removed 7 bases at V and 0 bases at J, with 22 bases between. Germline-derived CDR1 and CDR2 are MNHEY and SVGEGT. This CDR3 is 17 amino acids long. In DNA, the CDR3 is TGTGCCAGCACCATGGGGGCAGTCCAAGTCCTCTCCTACGAGCAGTACTTC. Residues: CASTMGAVQVLSYEQYF.

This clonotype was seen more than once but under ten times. The CDR3 DNA sequence: TGTGCCAGCAGTTTACTCCTCGGACAGGGGGCCAACGTCCTGACTTTC. It codes for CASSLLLGQGANVLTF. V gene TRBV27 combines with J gene TRBJ2-6, with D possibly matching TRBD1 (6 bases). Trimming took off 2 bases at V and 4 bases at J, with 12 bases between the two ends. The CDR3 is made up of 16 amino acids. Germline CDR1 MNHEY, CDR2 SMNVEV (reference sequence).

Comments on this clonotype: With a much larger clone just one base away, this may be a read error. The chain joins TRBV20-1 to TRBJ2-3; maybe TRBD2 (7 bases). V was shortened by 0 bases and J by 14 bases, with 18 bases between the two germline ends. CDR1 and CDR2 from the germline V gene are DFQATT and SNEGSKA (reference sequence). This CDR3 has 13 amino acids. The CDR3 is CSARDPLSGGLYF. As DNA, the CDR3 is TGCAGTGCTAGAGATCCGTTGTCCGGGGGGCTGTATTTT.

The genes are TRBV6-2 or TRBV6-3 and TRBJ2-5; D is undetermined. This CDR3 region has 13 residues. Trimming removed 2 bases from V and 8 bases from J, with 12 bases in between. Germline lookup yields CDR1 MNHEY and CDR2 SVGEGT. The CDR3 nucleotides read TGTGCCAGCAGTTACGGGCGTCCGACTACCCAGTACTTC. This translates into CASSYGRPTTQYF.

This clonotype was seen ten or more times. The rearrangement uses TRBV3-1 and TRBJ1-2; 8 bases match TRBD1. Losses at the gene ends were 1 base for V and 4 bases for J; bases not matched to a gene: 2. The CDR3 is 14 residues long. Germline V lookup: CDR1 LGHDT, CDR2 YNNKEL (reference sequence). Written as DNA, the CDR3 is TGTGCCAGCAGCCAAGGTACAGGGGGCTATGGCTACACCTTC. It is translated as CASSQGTGGYGYTF.

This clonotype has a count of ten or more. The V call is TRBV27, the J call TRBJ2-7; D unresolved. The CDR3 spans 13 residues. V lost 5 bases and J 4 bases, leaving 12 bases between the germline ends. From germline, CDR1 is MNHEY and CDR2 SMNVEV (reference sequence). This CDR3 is CASSPPNSYEQYF. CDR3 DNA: TGTGCCAGCAGTCCACCGAACAGTTACGAGCAGTACTTC.

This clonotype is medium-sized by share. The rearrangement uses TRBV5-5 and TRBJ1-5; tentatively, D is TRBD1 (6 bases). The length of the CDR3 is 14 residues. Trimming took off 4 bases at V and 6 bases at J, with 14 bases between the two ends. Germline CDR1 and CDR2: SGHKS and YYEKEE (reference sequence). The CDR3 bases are TGTGCCAGCAGCCAGTCCAGGGGTGGTCAGCCCCAGCATTTT. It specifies CASSQSRGGQPQHF.

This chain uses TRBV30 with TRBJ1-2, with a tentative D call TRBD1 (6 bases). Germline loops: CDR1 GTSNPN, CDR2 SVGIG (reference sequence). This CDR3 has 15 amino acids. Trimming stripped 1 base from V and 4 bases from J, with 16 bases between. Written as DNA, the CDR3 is TGTGCCTGGAGTGATGGCCGGACAGCGGGCTATGGCTACACCTTC. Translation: CAWSDGRTAGYGYTF.

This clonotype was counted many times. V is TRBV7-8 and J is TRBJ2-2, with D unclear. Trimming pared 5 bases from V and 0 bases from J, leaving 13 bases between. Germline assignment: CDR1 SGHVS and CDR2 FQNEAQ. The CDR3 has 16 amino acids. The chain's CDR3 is CASSLGRVPNTGELFF. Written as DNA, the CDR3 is TGTGCCAGCAGCCTGGGAAGGGTCCCGAACACCGGGGAGCTGTTTTTT. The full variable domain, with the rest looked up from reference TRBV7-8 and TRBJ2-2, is GAGVSQSPRYKVAKRGQDVALRCDPISGHVSLFWYQQALGQGPEFLTYFQNEAQLDKSGLPSDRFFAERPEGSVSTLKIQRTQQEDSAVYLCASSLGRVPNTGELFFGEGSRLTVL.

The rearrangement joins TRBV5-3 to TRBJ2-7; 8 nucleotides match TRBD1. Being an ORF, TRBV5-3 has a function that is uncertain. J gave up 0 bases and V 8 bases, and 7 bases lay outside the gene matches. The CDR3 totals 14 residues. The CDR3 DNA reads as TGTGCCAGCTCGGGACAGGCTGACTCCTACGAGCAGTACTTC. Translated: CASSGQADSYEQYF.

The CDR3 bases are TGTGCCAGCAGTTCGCGACTAGCGGGGGGCCGCAATGAGCAGTTCTTC. Its translation is CASSSRLAGGRNEQFF. The chain combines TRBV12-3 or TRBV12-4 with TRBJ2-1; 13 bases map to TRBD2. The CDR3 sequence is 16 residues long. Trimming removed 4 bases from V and 6 bases from J; junction bases left unmatched: 6.

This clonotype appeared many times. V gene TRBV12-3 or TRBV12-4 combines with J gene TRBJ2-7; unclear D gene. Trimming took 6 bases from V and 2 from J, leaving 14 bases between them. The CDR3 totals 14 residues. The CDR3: CASSSLGRTYEQYF. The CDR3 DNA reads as TGTGCCAGCAGCTCCCTGGGCCGCACCTACGAGCAGTACTTC.

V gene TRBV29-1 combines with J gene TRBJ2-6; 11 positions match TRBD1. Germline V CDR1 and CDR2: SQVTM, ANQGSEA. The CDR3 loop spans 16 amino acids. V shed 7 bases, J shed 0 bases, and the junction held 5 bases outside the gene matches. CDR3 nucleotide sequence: TGCAGCGCGACGGACAGGGGGCCCTCTGGGGCCAACGTCCTGACTTTC. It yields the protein CSATDRGPSGANVLTF.

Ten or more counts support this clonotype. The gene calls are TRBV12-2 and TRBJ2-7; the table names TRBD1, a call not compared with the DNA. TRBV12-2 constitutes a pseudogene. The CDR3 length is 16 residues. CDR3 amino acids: CASRRLNRDSSYEQYF. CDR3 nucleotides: TGTGCAAGTCGCCGACTAAATCGGGACAGCTCCTACGAGCAGTACTTC.

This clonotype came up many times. CDR3 nucleotides: TGCGCCAGCAGCCAACGTACAGGGGCAGGTGAAGCTTTCTTT. This encodes CASSQRTGAGEAFF. The chain has TRBV4-1 and TRBJ1-1; 7 bases are a match to TRBD1. V shed 2 bases, J shed 7 bases, and the junction held 7 bases outside the gene matches. The V gene's germline CDR1 is MGHRA and CDR2 YSYEKL. The CDR3 is made up of 14 amino acids.

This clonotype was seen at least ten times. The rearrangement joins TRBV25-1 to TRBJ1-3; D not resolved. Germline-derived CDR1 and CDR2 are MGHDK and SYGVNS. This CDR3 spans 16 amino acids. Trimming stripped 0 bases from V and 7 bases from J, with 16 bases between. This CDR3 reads CASSEYPDPLDNTIYF. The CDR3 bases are TGTGCCAGCAGTGAATATCCGGATCCTCTGGACAACACCATATATTTT.

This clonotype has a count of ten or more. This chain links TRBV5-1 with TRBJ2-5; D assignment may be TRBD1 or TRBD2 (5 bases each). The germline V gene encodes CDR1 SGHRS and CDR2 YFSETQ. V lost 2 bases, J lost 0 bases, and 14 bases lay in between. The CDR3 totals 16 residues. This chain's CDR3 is CASSLPGTANQETQYF. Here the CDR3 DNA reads TGCGCCAGCAGCTTACCCGGGACCGCTAACCAAGAGACCCAGTACTTC.